Shown below are 24 T cell receptor beta chains from a single sample sequenced in a study of shared clonotypes between healthy human individuals. Naive CD8 populations comprised CD45RO-negative cells positively selected for CCR7, excluding terminally differentiated effector memory CD45RA+ cells. Data came from immunoSEQ multiplex PCR; TCRdb stores just in-frame clones and leaves some out. The sample has roughly 1,800,000 clones, about 95% seen once. Source material: naive CD8+ T cells sorted from blood. The source of these receptors is a man between 18 and 29 years old in good health.

There are a few counts of this clone. This CDR3 is CASRTDRGTEAFF. CDR3 DNA: TGTGCCAGCAGAACAGACAGGGGCACTGAAGCTTTCTTT. V gene TRBV6-5 combines with J gene TRBJ1-1; the match to TRBD1 covers 8 bases. The J segment lost 4 bases and the V segment lost 6 bases, leaving 4 bases of the junction unmatched. This CDR3 is built from 13 residues. Germline V gene data show CDR1 as MNHEY and CDR2 as SVGAGI.

The chain is built from TRBV7-6 and TRBJ2-7; D is undetermined. Trimming pared 1 base from V and 2 bases from J, leaving 9 bases between. Germline values: CDR1 SGHVS, CDR2 FNYEAQ. This CDR3 region has 14 residues. CDR3 DNA: TGTGCCAGCAGCTTAGAGCACGGAGCCTACGAGCAGTACTTC. Translated, it gives CASSLEHGAYEQYF. The full variable domain, in which reference TRBV7-6 and TRBJ2-7 provide the parts outside the CDR3, is GAGVSQSPRYKVTKRGQDVALRCDPISGHVSLYWYRQALGQGPEFLTYFNYEAQQDKSGLPNDRFSAERPEGSISTLTIQRTEQRDSAMYRCASSLEHGAYEQYFGPGTRLTVT.

The CDR3 is CASSLGLGQETQYF. CDR3 nucleotides: TGCGCCAGCAGCCTCGGGTTGGGCCAAGAGACCCAGTACTTC. V gene TRBV4-3 combines with J gene TRBJ2-5; unclear D gene. V was clipped by 4 bases and J by 1 base, with 10 bases between them. Germline assignment: CDR1 LGHNA and CDR2 YSLEER. CDR3 length: 14 residues.

The V gene is TRBV7-9, the J gene TRBJ2-2; D ambiguous. Germline V gene lookup returns CDR1 SEHNR and CDR2 FQNEAQ (reference sequence). This CDR3 spans 11 amino acids. The V and J ends lost 5 bases and 10 bases respectively, with 8 bases between them. The CDR3 region has the DNA TGTGCCAGCAGCCCAGGAGTGGAGCTGTTTTTT. Translation: CASSPGVELFF.

V is TRBV5-1 and J is TRBJ2-1, with 9 nucleotides matching TRBD1. The CDR3 loop spans 16 amino acids. The J segment lost 5 bases and the V segment lost 1 base, leaving 7 bases of the junction unmatched. Germline assignment: CDR1 SGHRS and CDR2 YFSETQ. CDR3: CASSLPGTGRNNEQFF. CDR3 nucleotides: TGCGCCAGCAGCTTGCCCGGGACAGGGCGGAACAATGAGCAGTTCTTC.

The J gene is TRBJ2-7, the V gene TRBV6-5; no clear D. This CDR3 is 16 amino acids long. Trimming removed 0 bases from V and 2 bases from J, with 14 bases in between. Germline V gene lookup returns CDR1 MNHEY and CDR2 SVGAGI. The CDR3: CASSYSVGSTTYEQYF. The CDR3, as DNA: TGTGCCAGCAGTTACTCGGTCGGCAGTACTACCTACGAGCAGTACTTC.

The V call is TRBV7-8, the J call TRBJ2-7, with D perhaps given as TRBD1 or TRBD2 (5 bases each). Germline values: CDR1 SGHVS, CDR2 FQNEAQ. V was cut by 5 bases and J by 4 bases, with 15 bases left in between. The CDR3 loop spans 14 amino acids. In nucleotides, the CDR3 is TGTGCCAGCAGCCCAACCGGGACCCTTTACGAGCAGTACTTC. This encodes CASSPTGTLYEQYF.

V usage is TRBV9 and J usage is TRBJ2-1; 9 positions match TRBD2. V trimming: 3 bases; J trimming: 7 bases; junction bases outside the gene matches: 5. The CDR3 contains 14 residues. Germline CDR1 SGDLS, CDR2 YYNGEE. The CDR3 is CASSGGLALNEQFF. CDR3 sequence (DNA): TGTGCCAGCAGCGGGGGACTAGCACTTAATGAGCAGTTCTTC.

V is TRBV18 and J is TRBJ1-1; TRBD1 agrees at 7 bases. Germline trimming cut 5 bases from V and 3 bases from J; bases unmatched to any gene: 3. Germline CDR1 reads KGHSH; CDR2 reads LQKENI. The CDR3 loop spans 13 amino acids. The CDR3 DNA reads TGTGCCAGCTCATCTACAGGGGACACTGAAGCTTTCTTT. This translates into CASSSTGDTEAFF.

This chain uses TRBV9 with TRBJ1-1; D gene ambiguous. There are 12 residues in the CDR3. Germline CDR1 and CDR2: SGDLS and YYNGEE. V was trimmed by 0 bases and J by 4 bases, leaving 4 bases between them. CDR3 DNA: TGTGCCAGCAGCGTAGCTACCACTGAAGCTTTCTTT. Translated, it gives CASSVATTEAFF.

Regarding this clone: The same CDR3 arises from other DNA sequences in this sample as well. The gene calls are TRBV28 and TRBJ2-7, with D possibly being TRBD1 (5 bases). The V gene lost 6 bases and the J gene lost 0 bases, with 12 bases spanning the gap. The CDR3 has 14 amino acids. Per the germline V gene, CDR1 is MDHEN and CDR2 is SYDVKM. The CDR3 is CASSLGHHSYEQYF. Here the CDR3 DNA reads TGTGCCAGCAGCCTTGGACACCACTCCTACGAGCAGTACTTC.

This chain connects TRBV2 to TRBJ1-4, with D uncertain. The CDR3 spans 13 residues. Germline CDR1 reads SNHLY; CDR2 reads FYNNEI. Trimming took off 10 bases at V and 0 bases at J, with 9 bases between the two ends. The CDR3 bases are TGTGCCATCCGGACTGCAACTAATGAAAAACTGTTTTTT. It codes for CAIRTATNEKLFF.

About this clone: The same CDR3 arises from other DNA sequences in this sample as well. The chain links TRBV6-1 to TRBJ2-7; no firm D call. The V end was cut by 1 base, the J end by 0 bases, with 4 bases between. The CDR3 extends over 13 amino acids. CDR1 and CDR2 (germline): MNHNS, SASEGT. CDR3 bases: TGTGCCAGCAGTGAAGGGAGCTCCTACGAGCAGTACTTC. Translated, it gives CASSEGSSYEQYF.

In the case of this clone: Additional DNA sequences in this sample encode the identical CDR3. The V and J genes are TRBV5-6 and TRBJ2-2; D unresolved. Germline V gene lookup returns CDR1 SGHDT and CDR2 YYEEEE. V was pared by 0 bases and J by 6 bases, with 0 bases between. CDR3 size: 11 residues. The CDR3 protein is CASSLAGELFF. The CDR3 coding sequence is TGTGCCAGCAGCTTGGCCGGGGAGCTGTTTTTT. Together with reference TRBV5-6 and TRBJ2-2, the CDR3 gives the full variable domain: DAGVTQSPTHLIKTRGQQVTLRCSPKSGHDTVSWYQQALGQGPQFIFQYYEEEERQRGNFPDRFSGHQFPNYSSELNVNALLLGDSALYLCASSLAGELFFGEGSRLTVL.

The genes are TRBV6-5 and TRBJ2-2; 7 bases are a match to TRBD1. Germline V gene sequence: CDR1 MNHEY, CDR2 SVGAGI. V dropped 0 bases and J dropped 7; count of bases not matched to a gene: 2. The CDR3 covers 14 residues. CDR3 bases: TGTGCCAGCAGTTACTCAGGGGACAGCGGGGAGCTGTTTTTT. This translates into CASSYSGDSGELFF.

The rearrangement links TRBV19 to TRBJ2-7; TRBD1 matches at 7 bases. The germline V gene encodes CDR1 LNHDA and CDR2 SQIVND (reference sequence). The trim removed 4 bases at V and 4 bases at J, leaving 7 bases unmatched. The CDR3 runs 14 residues. The CDR3 loop reads CASSTGQWDYEQYF. The CDR3 bases are TGTGCCAGTAGTACGGGACAGTGGGATTACGAGCAGTACTTC.

Points on this clone: Additional DNA sequences in this sample encode the identical CDR3. V is TRBV6-5 and J is TRBJ2-3; a weak D match, TRBD2 (5 bases). CDR1 MNHEY and CDR2 SVGAGI come from the germline V gene. The CDR3 is 15 amino acids. Trimming pared 0 bases from V and 2 bases from J, leaving 9 bases between. The CDR3 nucleotides read TGTGCCAGCAGTTACTCACCGGACTCCACAGATACGCAGTATTTT. Its protein product is CASSYSPDSTDTQYF.

With regard to this clone: The same CDR3 arises from other DNA sequences in this sample as well. The chain employs TRBV6-5 and TRBJ2-1, with D unresolved. The length of the CDR3 is 11 residues. Germline CDR1 MNHEY, CDR2 SVGAGI. V gave up 4 bases and J gave up 9 bases, with 7 bases separating them. The CDR3 is CASSSSGEQFF. In DNA form, the CDR3 reads TGTGCCAGCAGTTCGTCGGGTGAGCAGTTCTTC.

This chain uses TRBV6-1 with TRBJ2-7; 7 bases match TRBD1. With V trimmed by 4 bases and J by 3 bases, 6 bases remained unmatched. CDR3 length equals 14 residues. In germline, CDR1 is MNHNS, CDR2 SASEGT. CDR3: CASSGTGQNYEQYF. DNA of the CDR3: TGTGCCAGCAGTGGTACGGGACAGAACTACGAGCAGTACTTC.

V is TRBV5-6 and J is TRBJ2-7, with 11 bases lining up with TRBD2. The CDR3 runs to 16 residues. From germline, CDR1 is SGHDT and CDR2 YYEEEE. The J segment lost 9 bases and the V segment lost 5 bases, leaving 16 bases of the junction unmatched. CDR3 sequence reads: CASSTLAGGSLRGQYF. The CDR3 coding sequence is TGTGCCAGCAGTACGTTAGCGGGAGGGTCCCTACGAGGGCAGTACTTC.

This chain joins TRBV13 and TRBJ2-3; no clear D gene. The CDR3 covers 15 residues. Trimming cost V 4 bases and J 1 base, with 12 bases left between them. Germline V gene sequence: CDR1 PRHDT, CDR2 FYEKMQ (reference sequence). Here the CDR3 reads CASSSTGFRTDTQYF. The CDR3 DNA reads as TGTGCCAGCAGCTCGACCGGATTCCGCACAGATACGCAGTATTTT.

The V gene is TRBV10-1, the J gene TRBJ2-2; 8 nucleotides match TRBD1. This CDR3 spans 14 amino acids. V lost 7 bases and J lost 4; bases outside the gene matches: 5. The germline V gene has CDR1 WNHNN and CDR2 SYGVQD (reference sequence). The CDR3 spells CASIGRGRTGELFF. In DNA form, the CDR3 reads TGCGCCAGCATCGGCAGGGGGCGCACCGGGGAGCTGTTTTTT.

This rearrangement joins TRBV2 to TRBJ1-3; a weak D match, TRBD1 (5 bases). The V end was cut by 1 base, the J end by 3 bases, with 10 bases between. CDR3 length: 15 amino acids. Germline V lookup: CDR1 SNHLY, CDR2 FYNNEI. The CDR3 sequence is CASSEEGQIGNTIYF. The DNA for the CDR3 is TGTGCCAGCAGTGAAGAGGGGCAAATTGGAAACACCATATATTTT.

The V call is TRBV10-1, the J call TRBJ2-5; the match to TRBD1 covers 8 bases. The CDR3 extends over 15 amino acids. Germline V lookup: CDR1 WNHNN, CDR2 SYGVQD (reference sequence). J was trimmed by 5 bases and V by 3 bases; bases with no gene match: 8. The CDR3 region has the DNA TGCGCCAGCAGTGAAACAGGGGGGATTTCGGAGACCCAGTACTTC. Translating gives CASSETGGISETQYF.